These T cell receptor beta chains were read from a single sample in a study of cytotoxic CD8 clonotypes in ibrutinib-treated CLL. Sequencing used immunoSEQ multiplex PCR; TCRdb keeps in-frame clones, though not all of them. The sample lists approximately 140,000 clones; approximately 80% were seen once. Material: PBMCs, obtained after 12 months of ibrutinib treatment. These receptors were collected from a human donor with chronic lymphocytic leukemia. Both conserved end residues are part of each CDR3. The order of the fields is V gene, CDR3 length, clone size, D gene, J gene, CDR3 DNA, CDR3 protein. A D gene is named only where the DNA matches it firmly. Clone size is not always given. Where it is, it says once, few, many or a class for expanded clones.

>TRBV13|15|.|TRBD2|TRBJ2-7
TGTGCCAGCAGCACCCGGACTAGCATCTCCTACGAGCAGTACTTC
CASSTRTSISYEQYF
>TRBV7-2|15|.|TRBD2|TRBJ2-1
TGTGCCAGCAGCCGCGCTAGCGGGAGGTACAATGAGCAGTTCTTC
CASSRASGRYNEQFF
>TRBV19|12|.|TRBD2|TRBJ2-1
TGTGCCTCTAAAAGCGGGGGGAATGAGCAGTTCTTC
CASKSGGNEQFF
>TRBV4-2|18|once|.|TRBJ2-2
TGTGCCAGCAGCCAAGATTTGGTGGACTACGCGGGAACCGGGGAGCTGTTTTTT
CASSQDLVDYAGTGELFF
>TRBV11-2|16|.|TRBD1|TRBJ2-7
TGTGCCAGCAGCTTATCCTTGACAGGGTTCGAGTACGAGCAGTACTTC
CASSLSLTGFEYEQYF
>TRBV9|15|few|.|TRBJ2-3
TGTGCCAGCAGCGAAGAAGGCCTAAACACAGATACGCAGTATTTT
CASSEEGLNTDTQYF
>TRBV7-2|16|.|.|TRBJ1-2
TGTGCCAGCAGCTTAGCGCCAGCCGGGTTGTTCTATGGCTACACCTTC
CASSLAPAGLFYGYTF
>TRBV5-1|17|once|TRBD2|TRBJ2-3
TGCGCCAGCAGCTTGAAGTGGACTAGCTGGGGCACAGATACGCAGTATTTT
CASSLKWTSWGTDTQYF
>TRBV28|15|.|.|TRBJ1-5
TGTGCCAGCAGAAAAGGTGGGAGGGGGGAACAGCCCCAGCATTTT
CASRKGGRGEQPQHF
>TRBV7-2|17|few|.|TRBJ2-4
TGTGCCAGCAGCTTACGACAGACGGTGGGGGCCAAAAACATTCAGTACTTC
CASSLRQTVGAKNIQYF
>TRBV13|18|.|TRBD2|TRBJ2-7
TGTGCCAGCAGCTTTTCTCGGGGGGGCTCCTTACTTTCCTACGAGCAGTACTTC
CASSFSRGGSLLSYEQYF
>TRBV18|14|.|.|TRBJ2-7
TGTGCCAGCTCACCTACATCTCGCGACTACGAGCAGTACTTC
CASSPTSRDYEQYF
>TRBV5-8|14|.|.|TRBJ2-4
TGTGCCAGCAGCTTGGCCGTACAGGGCGGCATTCAGTACTTC
CASSLAVQGGIQYF
>TRBV27|14|.|.|TRBJ1-5
TGTGCCAGCAGAGCGAGACACCTCAATCAGCCCCAGCATTTT
CASRARHLNQPQHF
>TRBV7-9|16|.|.|TRBJ1-2
TGTGCCAGCAGCTTAGGTACTCTTGTCAGCATCTATGGCTACACCTTC
CASSLGTLVSIYGYTF
>TRBV28|14|many|.|TRBJ2-7
TGTGCCAGCAGTTTTAGGGGAGAAGCCTACGAGCAGTACTTC
CASSFRGEAYEQYF
>TRBV5-1|14|.|TRBD1|TRBJ1-4
TGCGCCAGCAGGTCAGGGGGCGTAAATGAAAAACTGTTTTTT
CASRSGGVNEKLFF
>TRBV29-1|14|.|.|TRBJ1-2
TGCAGCGTCCCCTCCACCGACGGGTTCGCTGGCTACACCTTC
CSVPSTDGFAGYTF
>TRBV28|15|.|.|TRBJ2-7
TGTGCCAGCAGCCCGTTCGGCAGACAGGCGGCCGAGCAGTACTTC
CASSPFGRQAAEQYF
>TRBV20-1|11|once|.|TRBJ2-2
TGCAGTGCTAGCCGGGCCGGGGAGCTGTTTTTT
CSASRAGELFF
>TRBV4-2|16|.|.|TRBJ2-3
TGTGCCAGCAGCCAAGAAGGGCTGAGCGCCACAGATACGCAGTATTTT
CASSQEGLSATDTQYF
>TRBV11-2|15|few|TRBD1|TRBJ1-2
TGTGCCAGCAGCGCCGGACAGGCCCATAACTATGGCTACACCTTC
CASSAGQAHNYGYTF
>TRBV7-9|12|.|.|TRBJ2-7
TGTGCCAGCAGCCCGGACGGCTACGAGCAGTACTTC
CASSPDGYEQYF
>TRBV18|15|.|TRBD2|TRBJ2-1
TGTGCCAGCTCACGTAGCGGGAGCCCTTACAATGAGCAGTTCTTC
CASSRSGSPYNEQFF
>TRBV19|14|.|TRBD1|TRBJ2-2
TGTGCCAGTAGTACGGGACAGGGTCCCGGGGAGCTGTTTTTT
CASSTGQGPGELFF
>TRBV18|12|once|.|TRBJ1-1
TGTGCCAGCTCACCCACCGGGTTGTTAGCTTTCTTT
CASSPTGLLAFF
>TRBV30|12|.|.|TRBJ1-3
TGTGCCTGGACTACCTCTGGAAACACCATATATTTT
CAWTTSGNTIYF
>TRBV28|16|.|.|TRBJ1-3
TGTGCCAGCAGTCCACAGGGTCCTAACTCTGGAAACACCATATATTTT
CASSPQGPNSGNTIYF
>TRBV11-2|17|.|.|TRBJ2-7
TGTGCCAGCACCCACCGTGGAGTGGAGGGCCCAACCTACGAGCAGTACTTC
CASTHRGVEGPTYEQYF
>TRBV5-1|17|.|.|TRBJ2-1
TGCGCCAGCAGCTTGTCCCTCGTACCGCCGGGAAGCAATGAGCAGTTCTTC
CASSLSLVPPGSNEQFF
>TRBV5-6|11|.|.|TRBJ1-2
TGTGCCAGCAGCTGGAGTGGTGGCTACACCTTC
CASSWSGGYTF
>TRBV6-5|15|.|.|TRBJ2-5
TGTGCCAGCAGTTTTTGGTCAGGAGGGAAGGAGACCCAGTACTTC
CASSFWSGGKETQYF
>TRBV9|16|.|.|TRBJ2-3
TGTGCCAGCAGCGTAGCGGAGTTTCGGTCGACAGATACGCAGTATTTT
CASSVAEFRSTDTQYF
>TRBV27|13|once|.|TRBJ1-2
TGTGCCACCCGACGGGGGGAGGCCTATGGCTACACCTTC
CATRRGEAYGYTF
>TRBV4-1|15|few|TRBD1|TRBJ2-7
TGCGCCAGCAGCCAGGAACAACAGGGGGCATACGAGCAGTACTTC
CASSQEQQGAYEQYF